This T cell receptor (beta chain) was recorded in a study of OX40 agonist ivuxolimab in advanced cancers. This clone was detected a few times. Generated by immunoSEQ multiplex PCR, the TCRdb table keeps only in-frame clones and is missing some. Among 57,000 or so clones listed, roughly four fifths were seen once. This CDR3 has 13 residues. Germline V gene sequence: CDR1 ENHRY, CDR2 SYGVKD. Trimming took 11 bases from V and 4 from J, leaving 15 bases between them. V gene TRBV10-3 combines with J gene TRBJ1-5; TRBD1 might be the D (6 bases). The TCR was taken from an adult with an advanced solid tumor such as melanoma, head and neck, liver or kidney cancer. Sequencing was performed on CD4+ or CD8+ T cells sorted from blood, taken in a trial of the OX40 agonist ivuxolimab. As DNA, the CDR3 is TGTGCCGCCGGGACACAGGAGAATCAGCCCCAGCATTTT. This sequence encodes CAAGTQENQPQHF.